The rows below give T cell receptor beta chains drawn from one sample of a study of Graves' ophthalmopathy and Graves' hyperthyroidism. TCRdb ran MiXCR on the multiplex PCR reads and lists one entry per CDR3 protein. There are around 1,200,000 distinct CDR3 sequences in the sample; about two fifths occur only once, and 8.5% to 14% lies in the top ten. The sequenced material came from peripheral blood or thyroid tissue (not recorded which). The receptors shown here come from an adult man with Graves' hyperthyroidism. Each CDR3 is given with its conserved first and last residue. The D gene is left open where the match is weak. The size of a clone is reported for some rows only, either as once, few or many, or as a class for expanded clones.

>TRBV20-1|NA|NA|TRBJ2-7
TGCAGTCCTGCCGGGGACGCCCCCTACGAGCAGTACTTC
CSPAGDAPYEQYF
>TRBV5-1|NA|NA|TRBJ2-5
TGCGCCAGCAATCAGGGATTACAAGAGACCCAGTACTTC
CASNQGLQETQYF
>TRBV28|NA|few|TRBJ2-7
TGTGCCAGCAGTTTGGGAGTCGGGGGGCCCTACGAGCAGTACTTC
CASSLGVGGPYEQYF
>TRBV9|NA|many|TRBJ1-1
TGTGCCAGCAGCGTAGAAGGGAACACTGAAGCTTTCTTT
CASSVEGNTEAFF
>TRBV5-1|NA|many|TRBJ2-2
TGCGCCAGCACCACAACCCCCGCGAACACCGGGGAGCTGTTTTTT
CASTTTPANTGELFF
>TRBV25-1|TRBD1|NA|TRBJ1-6
TGTGCCAGCAGCTTGGGCGGGACAGGGGATAATTCACCCCTCCACTTT
CASSLGGTGDNSPLHF
>TRBV10-3|TRBD2|many|TRBJ2-7
TGTGCCATCCGGGAGGCCTCTTCCTACGAGCAGTACTTC
CAIREASSYEQYF
>TRBV29-1|NA|many|TRBJ2-5
TGCAGCGTTGAATTCTATCCGGGGGAGACCCAGTACTTC
CSVEFYPGETQYF
>TRBV28|NA|few|TRBJ1-2
TGTGCCAGCCACCGAATTACGACATATGGCTACACCTTC
CASHRITTYGYTF
>TRBV5-4|NA|many|TRBJ2-5
TGTGCCAGCAGCATGACGGGGGCCCAAGAGACCCAGTACTTC
CASSMTGAQETQYF
>TRBV9|NA|NA|TRBJ2-7
TGTGCCAGCAGCGGTACAGGCGCCTTCGAGCAGTACTTC
CASSGTGAFEQYF
>TRBV29-1|NA|NA|TRBJ2-2
NA
CSVEDRGTPGSCFF
>TRBV2|NA|many|TRBJ2-6
TGTGCCAGCAGTATATCGGGCTCTGGGGCCAACGTCCTGACTTTC
CASSISGSGANVLTF
>TRBV12-3/TRBV12-4|TRBD1|few|TRBJ2-5
TGTGCCAGCAACCAAAGACAGGGGAGGGAGACCCAGTACTTC
CASNQRQGRETQYF
>TRBV5-6|TRBD1|many|TRBJ1-1
TGTGCCAGCAGTCCTGGGACAGCCCCTGAAGCTTTCTTT
CASSPGTAPEAFF
>TRBV7-2|NA|many|TRBJ2-7
TGTGCCAGCAGCTTAGTCGGGGCCCGAAGCGGTCGCAACTCCTACGAGCAGTACTTC
CASSLVGARSGRNSYEQYF
>TRBV5-4|NA|few|TRBJ2-7
TGTGCCAGCAGCTTTCGGACAGAATTATACGAGCAGTACTTC
CASSFRTELYEQYF
>TRBV14|NA|NA|TRBJ2-5
TGTGCCAGCAGCCAAGATATGGCGGTTCAAGAGACCCAGTACTTC
CASSQDMAVQETQYF
>TRBV9|NA|many|TRBJ2-5
TGTGCCAGCAGCGACCAACAGGGACTGGAGACCCAGTACTTC
CASSDQQGLETQYF
>TRBV29-1|NA|NA|TRBJ1-1
TGCAGCGCAACCGTCGGGGTGGGCACTGAAGCTTTCTTT
CSATVGVGTEAFF
>TRBV15|NA|many|TRBJ2-5
TGTGCCACCAGCAGAGGCCGATCGGAGACCCAGTACTTC
CATSRGRSETQYF
>TRBV20-1|TRBD1|NA|TRBJ1-1
TGCAGTGCGACAGGGCCCGCACTCATGAACACTGAAGCTTTCTTT
CSATGPALMNTEAFF
>TRBV5-1|NA|many|TRBJ1-6
TGCGCCAGCACTCTGGGGCCGGGGGGAGATTCACCCCTCCACTTT
CASTLGPGGDSPLHF
>TRBV2|TRBD1|many|TRBJ2-7
TGTGCCAGCAGTGACGGTCTCCCAGCGGGGACAGGGAGGCATAGCGAGCAGTACTTC
CASSDGLPAGTGRHSEQYF
>TRBV27|NA|NA|TRBJ2-7
TGTGCCAGCAGTTCTGAGGGACACCGACCCGAGCAGTACTTC
CASSSEGHRPEQYF
>TRBV5-8|NA|many|TRBJ1-1
TGTGCCAGCAGCCGTCTAGGATCGGAAAGGGAAGCTTTCTTT
CASSRLGSEREAFF
>TRBV7-3|NA|few|TRBJ1-1
TGTGCCAGCAGCTACCAAAGGGGGGACACTGAAGCTTTCTTT
CASSYQRGDTEAFF
>TRBV7-2|NA|many|TRBJ1-5
TGTGCCAGCAGCTCCCCGTCGAGGGCGGATCAGCCCCAGCATTTT
CASSSPSRADQPQHF
>TRBV20-1|NA|NA|TRBJ1-5
TGCAGTGCCACGGGGGATTCCAATCAGCCCCAGCATTTT
CSATGDSNQPQHF
>TRBV19|TRBD2|few|TRBJ2-7
TGTGCCACGACTAGCGGGAAGTACGAGCAGTACTTC
CATTSGKYEQYF
>TRBV7-9|NA|few|TRBJ2-2
TGTGCCAGCAGCTTGGGGGGCGCGGTCACCGGGGAGCTGTTTTTT
CASSLGGAVTGELFF
>TRBV7-2|TRBD1|many|TRBJ1-1
TGTGCCAGCAGCCGGGGACAGGGGGCAGCGAACACTGAAGCTTTCTTT
CASSRGQGAANTEAFF
>TRBV25-1|NA|NA|TRBJ1-3
TGTGCCAGCAGTTCGTCCTCCTTTTACTCTGGAAACACCATATATTTT
CASSSSSFYSGNTIYF
>TRBV2|NA|NA|TRBJ2-6
TGTGCCAGCAGTGACTACGGACGGGCCAACGTCCTGACTTTC
CASSDYGRANVLTF
>TRBV6-1|NA|NA|TRBJ1-5
TGTGCCAGCAGTCAATACGGCAATCAGCCCCAGCATTTT
CASSQYGNQPQHF
>TRBV5-8|NA|few|TRBJ2-5
TGTGCCAGCAGCGATCAGAGGGGCGGAGAGACCCAGTACTTC
CASSDQRGGETQYF
>TRBV7-9|TRBD1|many|TRBJ2-5
TGTGCCAGCAGCAACGCAGGGGGCTCGGAGACCCAGTACTTC
CASSNAGGSETQYF
>TRBV29-1|TRBD1|NA|TRBJ1-4
TGCAGCGTTGAGGGGACAGCCGATGAAAAACTGTTTTTT
CSVEGTADEKLFF
>TRBV7-3|NA|many|TRBJ2-7
TGTGCCAGCAGCCCCTATAATGCGGACGAGCAGTACTTC
CASSPYNADEQYF
>TRBV10-3|NA|NA|TRBJ2-3
TGTGCCATCAGTATGGGTGTAGGAACAGATACGCAGTATTTT
CAISMGVGTDTQYF
>TRBV20-1|TRBD1|many|TRBJ1-5
TGCAGTGCTAGAGGGACAGGCGATCAGCCCCAGCATTTT
CSARGTGDQPQHF
>TRBV7-2|NA|many|TRBJ2-7
TGTGCCAGCAGCCGGACACTGGCCATCTCCTACGAGCAGTACTTC
CASSRTLAISYEQYF
>TRBV12-3/TRBV12-4|NA|few|TRBJ1-2
TGTGCCAGCAGTTTTAGGCAGACCTATGGCTACACCTTC
CASSFRQTYGYTF
>TRBV15|TRBD1|few|TRBJ2-5
TGTGCCACCAGCAGCCGACAGGGCGGTCAGCCCCAGTACTTC
CATSSRQGGQPQYF
>TRBV29-1|NA|many|TRBJ2-7
TGCAGCGTTGGAGCAGGGCCCTACGAGCAGTACTTC
CSVGAGPYEQYF